This T cell receptor beta chain emerged from a study of cytomegalovirus exposure and HLA in healthy donors. Study context: Some 180 million T cells yielded roughly 120 million unique TCR beta sequences in earlier analysis. HLA-typed donors contributed some 85 million unique TCRs, which were held in an early data release.

Germline CDR1 and CDR2: SGHRS and YFSETQ. The V end lost 4 bases, the J end lost 1 base, and 13 bases lay between the germline ends. The CDR3 totals 15 residues. The PCR made use of 60 Vbeta and 13 Jbeta primers. The table came from immunoSEQ multiplex PCR; TCRdb's copy has only in-frame clones and leaves some out. The sample lists some 190,000 clones; 75% to 90% were seen once. The sample taken for sequencing was PBMCs. The TCR was taken from a young woman in good health and CMV-seronegative. This rearrangement joins TRBV5-1 to TRBJ2-3; D possibly corresponds to TRBD2 (6 bases). Written as DNA, the CDR3 is TGCGCCAGCAGCCCGGGGGTTGCGGGCACAGATACGCAGTATTTT. This codes for CASSPGVAGTDTQYF.